This TCR beta chain was profiled in a study of beta chain bispecific antibodies for T cell cancers. Study-level information: HPB-ALL carried surface TRBV5-5, while Jurkat carried TRBV12-3. Overall study findings and caveats: Normal T cells contributed less of the targeted TRBV signal than the leukemia cells did. The anti-TRBV5-5 antibody also binds TRBV5-6, a similar gene.

This clonotype was seen repeatedly, ten times or more. Its antigen is still unknown. This CDR3 has 14 residues. The J segment lost 1 base and the V segment lost 6 bases, leaving 6 bases of the junction unmatched. Germline loops: CDR1 DFQATT, CDR2 SNEGSKA (reference sequence). Blood mononuclear cells were expanded for 3 days using either OKT3 anti-CD3 antibody or CD3/CD28 beads. Clonotype quantities came from unique molecular identifier barcode counts. MiXCR, applied by TCRdb to the 5' RACE reads, yields one record per CDR3 protein. In the table there are 15,000 or so distinct CDR3 sequences, less than 2.5% of which are singletons.

The receptor was isolated from a human donor in good health. Some clones in this sample may be carry-over from other donors' samples. Sequencing was carried out using healthy donor T cells cultured with leukemia cells. The V call is TRBV20-1, the J call TRBJ2-1; 7 bases are shared with TRBD1. CDR3 DNA: TGCAGTGCCGGACAGGTTTGGTCCTACAATGAGCAGTTCTTC. It codes for CSAGQVWSYNEQFF.